Given below is one T cell receptor (beta chain) in context. Its antigen is unknown. Per-nucleotide qualities are absent, and no much larger clonotype sits a single base away. This specimen belongs to a study of blood T cell repertoires in COVID-19 (dated by TCRdb to about 2020). Notes on the research overall: Samples covering the acute and convalescent phases of COVID-19 were provided by collaborators in the United States, Italy and Spain. The material from the prospective study consisted of cDNA or gDNA derived from T cells, B-cell-depleted T cells, or PBMCs. The dataset comprised deeply sampled blood TCRbeta repertoires from subjects exposed to, actively infected with, or recovered from COVID-19. The repertoires were released in a freely available public database meant as a resource for research on the immune response to SARS-CoV-2. Samples came from the ongoing ImmuneRACE study (first 160 participants) plus 1,254 subjects from 6 global collaborators. Nearly every sample came with metadata listing a de-identified subject ID, COVID-19 status, age in years and sex. Where HLA class I and class II types were available, the types were taken from metadata supplied by the sample provider, not from assay-based typing.

TCRbeta CDR3 regions were amplified from genomic DNA by means of the immunoSEQ Assay, a bias-controlled multiplex PCR. In the paper's pipeline: Nucleated cell counts per sample were estimated from amplification of reference gene primers within the assay. To quantify the absolute abundance of each unique TCRbeta CDR3 rearrangement, sequence reads were collapsed and filtered. For each sample, productive Simpson clonality was calculated as the square root of Simpson's diversity index across productive rearrangements. TCRdb took this table from immuneACCESS and kept in-frame rearrangements with V and J called. Such tables lack part of the clones; where checked against another copy, unresolved V genes explain under half of the gap, and the rest is unexplained. That table gives V, J and clone size, and the DNA gave D and trimming. The table for this sample lists approximately 170,000 clones; around 89% of them were counted only once. The top ten clones comprise 1.9% of the sample.

Per the germline V gene, ENHRY is the CDR1 and SYGVKD is the CDR2. There are 13 amino acids in the CDR3, from cysteine to phenylalanine inclusive. The kept DNA is CDR3 alone, 39 bases in frame from the first base. Trimming accounts for 11 bases at V and 0 bases at J, while the number of junction bases matched to no gene is 7. A second Seattle source provided samples from volunteer blood donors who had recovered from COVID-19. The collaborating institutions used their own protocols to collect whole blood in K2EDTA tubes. For TCRbeta analysis, collaborator samples were shipped as frozen whole blood, as isolated PBMCs, or as DNA extracted from either sample type. Study-wide conclusions, independent of this receptor: How much clinical and demographic metadata was included differed by source and by participant, and the metadata was provided uncurated.

This sequence uses TRBV10-3 and TRBJ2-7; 7 nucleotides in the junction match TRBD1. This clonotype was sampled from a young man who had recovered from COVID-19. The sequenced sample was peripheral blood. The DNA sequence is given as TGTGCCTCGCTGGGGACAGACTCCTACGAGCAGTACTTC. It specifies CASLGTDSYEQYF.